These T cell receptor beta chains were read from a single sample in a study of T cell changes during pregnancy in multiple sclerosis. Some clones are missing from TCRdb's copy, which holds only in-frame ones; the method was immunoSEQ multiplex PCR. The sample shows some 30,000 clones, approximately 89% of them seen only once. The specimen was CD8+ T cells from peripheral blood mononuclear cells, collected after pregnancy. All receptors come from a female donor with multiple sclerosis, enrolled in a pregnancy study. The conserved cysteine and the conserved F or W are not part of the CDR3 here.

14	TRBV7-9	ASSSPRDRVLNEQF
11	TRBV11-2	ASSFPGGYEQY
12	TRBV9	ASSVESGVGTQY
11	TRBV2	ASKWEYGNEQF
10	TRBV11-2	ASSYPGGELF
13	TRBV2	ASSEGTGSVNEQF
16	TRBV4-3	ASSHRLAGTPEEETQY
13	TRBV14	ASSLSPGRGYEQY
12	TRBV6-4	ASSAGQLTDTQY
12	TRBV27	ASSGTNSYNEQF
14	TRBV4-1	ASSLLGTGGGTEAF
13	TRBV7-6	ASSGPGTGAYEQY
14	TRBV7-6	ASSLYSGRPQETQY
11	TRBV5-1	ASTGGVGNEQF
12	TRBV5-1	ASSLSGGNTEAF
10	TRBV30	AWNPNGGEAF
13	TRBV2	ASYTGFGTRTEAF
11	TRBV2	ASSDGPLYEQY
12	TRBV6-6	ASSHPTGPYEQY
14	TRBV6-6	ASSTDGSFSSYEQY
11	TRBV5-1	ASRGTHSYEQY
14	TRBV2	ASSPGLAGNYNEQF
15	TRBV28	ASSPWTGGYGTGELF
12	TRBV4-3	ASSQDSSGYEQY
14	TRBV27	ASSLGSAFGDNEQF
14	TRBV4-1	ASSSRHGPSSYEQY
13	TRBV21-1	ASSNRQQNTGELF
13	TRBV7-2	ASSFDSGSSYEQY